This TCR beta chain appears in the sequencing data of a study of blood T cell repertoires in COVID-19. Study in general: Both acute and convalescent COVID-19 samples were obtained from the United States, Italy and Spain.

CDR1 and CDR2 from the germline V gene are PRHDT and FYEKMQ (reference sequence). J gave up 0 bases and V 4 bases, and 12 bases lay outside the gene matches. The CDR3 is 17 residues long. Method: immunoSEQ multiplex PCR; TCRdb's copy keeps in-frame clones and lacks some. In the table there are hundreds of thousands of clones, about nine tenths of which are singletons. For recovered donors of Cohort 3, there were two negative PCRs, clearance, or symptom resolution. The chain recombines TRBV13 with TRBJ2-7; TRBD2 agrees at 7 bases. The TCR comes from a man in his forties who had recovered from COVID-19. Source material: PBMCs or T cells enriched from blood (not recorded which). CDR3 residues: CASSSADLGGHSYEQYF. The DNA of the CDR3 is TGTGCCAGCAGCTCCGCAGACTTGGGAGGGCACTCCTACGAGCAGTACTTC. The variable domain in full, with the rest retrieved from reference TRBV13 and TRBJ2-7, is AAGVIQSPRHLIKEKRETATLKCYPIPRHDTVYWYQQGPGQDPQFLISFYEKMQSDKGSIPDRFSAQQFSDYHSELNMSSLELGDSALYFCASSSADLGGHSYEQYFGPGTRLTVT.